This passage covers 27 T cell receptor beta chains from one sample sequenced in a study of CD8 T cells in ankylosing spondylitis. General study findings and limits: Seemingly distinctive of ankylosing spondylitis blood was a TCR beta motif formed by eight highly homologous variants.

Their antigen targets remain unknown. TCRdb used MiXCR to reprocess the 5' RACE reads, holding one entry per CDR3 protein. The top ten hold more than 14% of the sample, which has about 330,000 distinct CDR3 sequences, less than 9.5% seen once. The sample comprised blood, either unsorted or a sorted T cell fraction (not recorded which). These TCRs come from a male donor with ankylosing spondylitis.

The chain combines TRBV12-3 or TRBV12-4 with TRBJ2-1; 10 bases are shared with TRBD1. The trim removed 3 bases at V and 8 bases at J, leaving 10 bases unmatched. This CDR3 has 16 residues. The CDR3 DNA follows: TGTGCCAGCAGTTTTCCCCTGGGGACAGGGGTCGATGAGCAGTTCTTC. Protein: CASSFPLGTGVDEQFF.

V usage is TRBV30 and J usage is TRBJ1-1; D not certain. Germline V gene sequence: CDR1 GTSNPN, CDR2 SVGIG (reference sequence). This CDR3 comprises 13 residues. V shed 0 bases and J shed 6 bases, with 11 bases lying between them. The DNA for the CDR3 is TGTGCCTGGAGTGTACGGGTCGCGGCTGAAGCTTTCTTT. It yields the protein CAWSVRVAAEAFF. The whole variable domain, remainder taken from reference TRBV30 and TRBJ1-1, is SQTIHQWPATLVQPVGSPLSLECTVEGTSNPNLYWYRQAAGRGLQLLFYSVGIGQISSEVPQNLSASRPQDRQFILSSKKLLLSDSGFYLCAWSVRVAAEAFFGQGTRLTVV.

This chain links TRBV28 with TRBJ2-6; TRBD1 is a possible D gene (6 bases). This CDR3 has 16 residues. Germline-derived CDR1 and CDR2 are MDHEN and SYDVKM. V was shortened by 5 bases and J by 2 bases, with 13 bases between the two germline ends. The CDR3 DNA is TGTGCCAGCAGTCCCCACAGGGCTCCTGGGGCCAACGTCCTGACTTTC. Translation gives CASSPHRAPGANVLTF.

The J gene is TRBJ2-2, the V gene TRBV7-2; D is undetermined. Germline V gives CDR1 SGHTA, CDR2 FQGNSA. The CDR3 has 14 residues. Trimming pared 5 bases from V and 4 bases from J, leaving 11 bases between. CDR3 DNA sequence: TGTGCCAGCAGCGCTGGTTCCGTCACCGGGGAGCTGTTTTTT. This translates into CASSAGSVTGELFF.

This clonotype occurred many times. The rearrangement joins TRBV7-9 to TRBJ1-1, with a weak D call TRBD1 (5 bases). This CDR3 is built from 15 residues. V lost 0 bases and J 3 bases, leaving 11 bases between the germline ends. Germline V gives CDR1 SEHNR, CDR2 FQNEAQ (reference sequence). The CDR3 region is CASSLAEGLYTEAFF. The CDR3 region has the DNA TGTGCCAGCAGCTTAGCGGAGGGGCTGTACACTGAAGCTTTCTTT.

The rearrangement uses TRBV27 and TRBJ1-1; D is perhaps TRBD1 (5 bases). The CDR3 has 14 amino acids. From germline, CDR1 is MNHEY and CDR2 SMNVEV (reference sequence). Trimming pared 6 bases from V and 7 bases from J, leaving 18 bases between. As DNA, the CDR3 is TGTGCCAGCAGAGTGGGGACGGTAACTTTTGAAGCTTTCTTT. Translated, it gives CASRVGTVTFEAFF.

In this sample, this clonotype turned up a few times. The chain employs TRBV10-3 and TRBJ1-1, with TRBD1 as a possible D gene (5 bases). Trimming removed 6 bases at V and 4 bases at J, with 15 bases between. CDR1 and CDR2 from the germline V gene are ENHRY and SYGVKD. This CDR3 is built from 14 residues. The DNA for the CDR3 is TGTGCCATCAGCTCAGTCCCAAGGGGCACTGAAGCTTTCTTT. Protein: CAISSVPRGTEAFF.

The genes are TRBV20-1 and TRBJ1-5; D might be TRBD1 (6 bases). The CDR3 is made up of 15 amino acids. Trimming removed 3 bases from V and 2 bases from J, with 14 bases in between. Germline CDR1 reads DFQATT; CDR2 reads SNEGSKA (reference sequence). CDR3 DNA sequence: TGCAGTGCTAGCTGGGGGGCAAGGGGCAATCAGCCCCAGCATTTT. Translating it yields CSASWGARGNQPQHF.

The chain carries TRBV7-3 and TRBJ2-2, with D perhaps TRBD1 or TRBD2 (5 bases each). The CDR3 is 12 amino acids. The germline V gene has CDR1 SGHTA and CDR2 FQGTGA. Trimming removed 8 bases from V and 4 bases from J, with 8 bases in between. CDR3 region: CASLGVTGELFF. As DNA, the CDR3 is TGTGCCAGCTTGGGGGTCACCGGGGAGCTGTTTTTT.

This clonotype was seen repeatedly, ten times or more. V is TRBV15 and J is TRBJ2-7; weak D call: TRBD1 (5 bases). The CDR3 extends over 15 amino acids. Trimming pared 2 bases from V and 5 bases from J, leaving 16 bases between. Germline V gene lookup returns CDR1 LNHNV and CDR2 YYDKDF (reference sequence). The CDR3: CATSRIIRGVNEQYF. In nucleotides, the CDR3 is TGTGCCACCAGCAGAATTATAAGGGGTGTAAACGAGCAGTACTTC.

This clonotype was detected a few times. For the CDR3, the DNA is TGCAGTGCTAGAGCTCCCCTAGCGGGAGGAAACAATGAGCAGTTCTTC. Translated: CSARAPLAGGNNEQFF. This chain uses TRBV20-1 with TRBJ2-1; 11 bases match TRBD2. Germline lookup yields CDR1 DFQATT and CDR2 SNEGSKA (reference sequence). The V gene end was trimmed by 1 base and the J gene end by 5 bases; junction bases not matched to a gene: 7. The CDR3 loop spans 16 amino acids.

The gene calls are TRBV4-1 and TRBJ2-6; D is unresolved. This CDR3 has 17 amino acids. The germline CDR1 and CDR2 sequences are MGHRA and YSYEKL. V gave up 0 bases and J gave up 1 base, with 10 bases separating them. Here the CDR3 DNA reads TGCGCCAGCAGCCAAGAAACGGGCCTATCTGGGGCCAACGTCCTGACTTTC. This gives the protein CASSQETGLSGANVLTF.

The chain uses TRBV18 and TRBJ2-3; the D gene is possibly TRBD2 (5 bases). Germline V gene sequence: CDR1 KGHSH, CDR2 LQKENI. Trimming left V 3 bases short and J 2 bases short, with 15 bases between. The CDR3 spans 16 residues. The CDR3 bases are TGTGCCAGCTCACCCGCGCTAGCCCACTTCACAGATACGCAGTATTTT. Protein sequence: CASSPALAHFTDTQYF.

This clonotype was counted a few times. The gene calls are TRBV28 and TRBJ1-1; D unclear. CDR3 length: 13 residues. CDR1 and CDR2 from the germline V gene are MDHEN and SYDVKM. V lost 3 bases and J 5 bases, leaving 10 bases between the germline ends. CDR3 loop: CASSFLGSTEAFF. The DNA of the CDR3 is TGTGCCAGCAGTTTTTTAGGGAGTACTGAAGCTTTCTTT.

There are a few counts of this clonotype. J is TRBJ2-7 and V is TRBV7-9; 15 bases map to TRBD2. The CDR3 loop spans 17 amino acids. CDR1 and CDR2 from the germline V gene are SEHNR and FQNEAQ (reference sequence). The J segment lost 5 bases and the V segment lost 5 bases, leaving 10 bases of the junction unmatched. The CDR3 DNA reads as TGTGCCAGCAGCCCCGGGACTAGCGGGAGGAACCCTCACGAGCAGTACTTC. It is translated as CASSPGTSGRNPHEQYF.

The chain links TRBV9 to TRBJ1-2; no clear D. Trimming removed 7 bases from V and 6 bases from J, with 13 bases in between. Germline V gives CDR1 SGDLS, CDR2 YYNGEE. CDR3 length: 12 residues. Here the CDR3 reads CASRSPTDGYTF. The CDR3 region has the DNA TGTGCCAGCCGTTCCCCGACCGATGGCTACACCTTC.

This clonotype was seen a few times. The chain carries TRBV7-9 and TRBJ2-7, with 7 nucleotides matching TRBD1. Germline V gene sequence: CDR1 SEHNR, CDR2 FQNEAQ (reference sequence). The CDR3 loop spans 15 amino acids. Unmatched junction bases numbered 10, after V lost 3 bases and J lost 5 bases. The DNA for the CDR3 is TGTGCCAGCAGCTTTTTAGGAGGAACAGGGGACGAGCAGTACTTC. Amino acid sequence: CASSFLGGTGDEQYF.

This clonotype was seen many times. The chain is built from TRBV20-1 and TRBJ1-5; the D is unclear. From germline, CDR1 is DFQATT and CDR2 SNEGSKA (reference sequence). The CDR3 is made up of 14 amino acids. The V gene lost 3 bases and the J gene lost 2 bases, with 11 bases spanning the gap. The CDR3 nucleotides read TGCAGTGCTAGGGGTCTTCTTGGCAATCAGCCCCAGCATTTT. Residues: CSARGLLGNQPQHF.

V and J are TRBV3-1 and TRBJ2-1, with a possible D match to TRBD1 (6 bases). The CDR3 sequence is 14 residues long. In germline, CDR1 is LGHDT, CDR2 YNNKEL (reference sequence). The V and J ends lost 5 bases and 6 bases respectively, with 14 bases between them. CDR3 nucleotides: TGTGCCAGCAGCAAGCTCAGGACAGTCAATGAGCAGTTCTTC. Translation gives CASSKLRTVNEQFF.

This clonotype was counted ten times or more. The chain uses TRBV7-9 and TRBJ1-1; tentatively, D is TRBD1 (6 bases). The CDR3 extends over 14 amino acids. Germline lookup yields CDR1 SEHNR and CDR2 FQNEAQ (reference sequence). V lost 1 base and J lost 7, with 13 bases in between. This CDR3 is CASSLGTATSEAFF. CDR3 bases: TGTGCCAGCAGCTTAGGGACAGCTACAAGTGAAGCTTTCTTT.

The V call is TRBV5-1, the J call TRBJ2-1, with 7 bases identical to TRBD2. The germline CDR1 and CDR2 sequences are SGHRS and YFSETQ. The CDR3 is 13 amino acids. The V segment lost 2 bases and the J segment 6 bases; nucleotides outside the gene matches: 2. The CDR3 DNA reads as TGCGCCAGCAGCTTCGGCGGGAGCAATGAGCAGTTCTTC. Encoded protein: CASSFGGSNEQFF.

This clonotype was seen more than once but under ten times. The chain links TRBV18 to TRBJ1-1, with D possibly matching TRBD1 (5 bases). The CDR3 covers 14 residues. From germline, CDR1 is KGHSH and CDR2 LQKENI. With 3 bases removed from V and 6 bases from J, the gap between germline ends came to 14 bases. The CDR3 is CASSPARVKSEAFF. The CDR3 nucleotides read TGTGCCAGCTCACCCGCCAGGGTGAAATCTGAAGCTTTCTTT.

This clonotype was seen a handful of times. The rearrangement uses TRBV7-2 and TRBJ2-2; 7 bases match TRBD1. Trimming cost V 3 bases and J 3 bases; bases outside gene matches: 7. CDR1 is SGHTA and CDR2 is FQGNSA in the germline V gene. The CDR3 totals 16 residues. This CDR3 reads CASSFRGGFDTGELFF. For the CDR3, the DNA is TGTGCCAGCAGCTTTAGAGGGGGCTTTGACACCGGGGAGCTGTTTTTT.

This clonotype was counted ten times or more. This chain uses TRBV20-1 with TRBJ2-1; maybe TRBD1 (6 bases). The CDR3 consists of 13 residues. The germline V gene has CDR1 DFQATT and CDR2 SNEGSKA (reference sequence). Trimming removed 6 bases at V and 0 bases at J, with 9 bases between. The CDR3 DNA is TGCAGTGCAGACAGGTTCTCCTACAATGAGCAGTTCTTC. It specifies CSADRFSYNEQFF.

The chain is built from TRBV9 and TRBJ2-3, with 11 nucleotides matching TRBD2. Per germline, CDR1 SGDLS and CDR2 YYNGEE. CDR3 length: 15 residues. The ends lost 0 bases at V and 4 bases at J; junction bases unmatched: 1. CDR3 protein: CASSVVAGGPDTQYF. For the CDR3, the DNA is TGTGCCAGCAGCGTAGTAGCGGGAGGGCCAGATACGCAGTATTTT. Full variable domain (missing parts from reference TRBV9 and TRBJ2-3): DSGVTQTPKHLITATGQRVTLRCSPRSGDLSVYWYQQSLDQGLQFLIQYYNGEERAKGNILERFSAQQFPDLHSELNLSSLELGDSALYFCASSVVAGGPDTQYFGPGTRLTVL.

This clonotype appeared a single time. This chain joins TRBV3-1 and TRBJ2-7, with D perhaps matching TRBD1 (6 bases). Trimming pared 0 bases from V and 3 bases from J, leaving 18 bases between. The CDR3 length is 17 residues. Germline loops: CDR1 LGHDT, CDR2 YNNKEL (reference sequence). The chain's CDR3 is CASSQDWTVHSRYEQYF. The CDR3 DNA is TGTGCCAGCAGCCAAGATTGGACAGTCCATTCCCGCTACGAGCAGTACTTC.

This clonotype was picked up many times. The chain couples TRBV29-1 to TRBJ2-5; D gene uncertain. Germline CDR1 is SQVTM and CDR2 is ANQGSEA. CDR3 length equals 11 residues. The CDR3 DNA sequence: TGCAGTAAAAGACAAGGAGAGACCCAGTACTTC. Its protein is CSKRQGETQYF.